Shown below are 13 T cell receptor beta chains from a single sample sequenced in a study of Graves' ophthalmopathy and Graves' hyperthyroidism. The authors amplified TCR beta CDR3 regions, and they did so from RNA transcripts for repertoire sequencing. First-round RT-PCR relied on HTBI primers, and a second-round multiplex PCR came next. TCRdb fed the multiplex PCR reads into MiXCR, producing one record per CDR3 protein. The data hold just over 400,000 distinct CDR3 sequences, with 20% to 25% observed a single time. Material: peripheral blood. These TCRs come from a young woman with stable Graves' hyperthyroidism.

The V gene is TRBV9, the J gene TRBJ2-5; no definite D call. V was cut by 2 bases and J by 5 bases, with 10 bases left in between. Per germline, CDR1 SGDLS and CDR2 YYNGEE. CDR3 length: 13 amino acids. CDR3 nucleotides: TGTGCCAGCAGCGTCGACGAGGACGAGACCCAGTACTTC. Its protein is CASSVDEDETQYF.

This clonotype came up many times. The chain joins TRBV6-2 or TRBV6-3 to TRBJ2-6; no definite D call. The CDR3 is made up of 15 amino acids. Trimming stripped 0 bases from V and 0 bases from J, with 3 bases between. From germline, CDR1 is MNHEY and CDR2 SVGEGT. This CDR3 reads CASSYSRSGANVLTF. In DNA, the CDR3 is TGTGCCAGCAGTTACTCGCGCTCTGGGGCCAACGTCCTGACTTTC.

About this clonotype itself: At one of its ends the junction is not consistent with the germline gene, which may arise from a read error. This rearrangement joins TRBV27 to TRBJ2-7; D gene uncertain. The length of the CDR3 is 13 residues. CDR1 and CDR2 (germline): MNHEY, SMNVEV (reference sequence). The CDR3 DNA follows: TGTACCAGCAGTTTAAGGGCCTCCTACGAGCAGTACTTC. Amino acids: CTSSLRASYEQYF.

This clonotype occurred many times. The chain employs TRBV5-1 and TRBJ1-3; TRBD1 might be the D (5 bases). CDR1 is SGHRS and CDR2 is YFSETQ in the germline V gene. This CDR3 has 16 residues. V dropped 4 bases and J dropped 2 bases, with 16 bases sitting between them. CDR3: CASSQQPTGAGNTIYF. In DNA form, the CDR3 reads TGCGCCAGCAGCCAACAACCTACAGGAGCTGGAAACACCATATATTTT. The variable domain in full, with the rest retrieved from reference TRBV5-1 and TRBJ1-3, is KAGVTQTPRYLIKTRGQQVTLSCSPISGHRSVSWYQQTPGQGLQFLFEYFSETQRNKGNFPGRFSGRQFSNSRSEMNVSTLELGDSALYLCASSQQPTGAGNTIYFGEGSWLTVV.

This clonotype appeared many times. CDR3 coding DNA: TGTGCCAGCAGCTTAGATCGGCGGAATCAAGAGACCCAGTACTTC. Amino acids: CASSLDRRNQETQYF. This chain links TRBV11-2 with TRBJ2-5; unclear D gene. From germline, CDR1 is SGHAT and CDR2 FQNNGV. The CDR3 is made up of 15 amino acids. V shed 0 bases and J shed 2 bases, with 10 bases lying between them. The whole variable domain, remainder taken from reference TRBV11-2 and TRBJ2-5, is EAGVAQSPRYKIIEKRQSVAFWCNPISGHATLYWYQQILGQGPKLLIQFQNNGVVDDSQLPKDRFSAERLKGVDSTLKIQPAKLEDSAVYLCASSLDRRNQETQYFGPGTRLLVL.

The table lists this clonotype with a few counts. The chain uses TRBV6-1 and TRBJ2-4; TRBD1 might be the D (7 bases). The V gene's germline CDR1 is MNHNS and CDR2 SASEGT. V lost 9 bases, J lost 0 bases, and 18 bases lay in between. This CDR3 spans 16 amino acids. CDR3 protein: CARRDRKILAKNIQYF. Written as DNA, the CDR3 is TGTGCCAGGCGGGACAGAAAAATTCTAGCCAAAAACATTCAGTACTTC.

The rearrangement uses TRBV30 and TRBJ1-2; D not resolved. CDR3 length: 13 amino acids. Germline CDR1 GTSNPN, CDR2 SVGIG (reference sequence). V lost 4 bases, J lost 1 base, and 10 bases lay in between. This CDR3 is CAWTVSYNYGYTF. CDR3 DNA: TGTGCCTGGACGGTGTCCTATAACTATGGCTACACCTTC.

This clonotype was counted at least ten times. The genes are TRBV24-1 and TRBJ1-5; D is perhaps TRBD1 (5 bases). CDR1 KGHDR and CDR2 SFDVKD come from the germline V gene. V shed 1 base and J shed 2 bases, with 17 bases lying between them. The CDR3 extends over 18 amino acids. Written as DNA, the CDR3 is TGTGCCACCAGTGATTTTATGGGGCGGTGGAAGGGCAATCAGCCCCAGCATTTT. This codes for CATSDFMGRWKGNQPQHF.

This clonotype occurred many times. The genes are TRBV2 and TRBJ2-7; D unresolved. Looked up from germline, CDR1 is SNHLY and CDR2 is FYNNEI. Trimming stripped 7 bases from V and 2 bases from J, with 12 bases between. The CDR3 has 13 residues. This CDR3 is CASKEQSPYEQYF. The CDR3, as DNA: TGTGCCAGCAAGGAACAGAGTCCCTACGAGCAGTACTTC.

This clonotype showed up many times. The chain has TRBV20-1 and TRBJ1-6, with D unclear. The CDR3 contains 13 residues. CDR1 DFQATT and CDR2 SNEGSKA come from the germline V gene (reference sequence). V was cut by 7 bases and J by 7 bases, with 14 bases left in between. This CDR3 is CSGISKINSPLHF. CDR3 DNA: TGCAGTGGAATCTCTAAGATCAATTCACCCCTCCACTTT.

This clonotype was found many times. CDR3 loop: CASSRPLGYGYTF. The CDR3 DNA reads TGTGCCAGCAGCCGCCCATTAGGTTATGGCTACACCTTC. This chain connects TRBV6-5 to TRBJ1-2; D gene unclear. This CDR3 spans 13 amino acids. Germline V lookup: CDR1 MNHEY, CDR2 SVGAGI. Trimming removed 6 bases from V and 5 bases from J, with 13 bases in between.

In this sample, this clonotype turned up many times. The rearrangement uses TRBV25-1 and TRBJ2-7, with TRBD1 matching 9 bases. J gave up 5 bases and V 9 bases, and 14 bases lay outside the gene matches. This CDR3 has 15 amino acids. Looked up from germline, CDR1 is MGHDK and CDR2 is SYGVNS. The CDR3, as DNA: TGTGCCAGTAACCACGGAATACAGGGGGCTGACGAGCAGTACTTC. Its protein product is CASNHGIQGADEQYF.

This clonotype has ten or more counts. The chain uses TRBV13 and TRBJ2-7; 9 bases match TRBD1. The V segment lost 5 bases and the J segment 2 bases; nucleotides outside the gene matches: 10. The CDR3 sequence is 16 residues long. Germline CDR1 and CDR2: PRHDT and FYEKMQ (reference sequence). For the CDR3, the DNA is TGTGCCAGCAGCCAGGGGGACAGGGCCGACGCCTACGAGCAGTACTTC. Translation gives CASSQGDRADAYEQYF.